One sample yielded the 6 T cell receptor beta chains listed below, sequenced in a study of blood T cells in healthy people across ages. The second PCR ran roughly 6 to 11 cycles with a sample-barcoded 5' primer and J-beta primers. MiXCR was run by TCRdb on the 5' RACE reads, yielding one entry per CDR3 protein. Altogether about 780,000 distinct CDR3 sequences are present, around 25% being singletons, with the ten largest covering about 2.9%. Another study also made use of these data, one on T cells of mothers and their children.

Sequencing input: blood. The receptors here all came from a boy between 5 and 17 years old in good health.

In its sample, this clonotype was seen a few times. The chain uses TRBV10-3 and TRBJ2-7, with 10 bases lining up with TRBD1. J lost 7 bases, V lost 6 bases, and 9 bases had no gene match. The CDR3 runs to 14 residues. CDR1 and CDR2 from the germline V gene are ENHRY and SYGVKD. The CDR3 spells CAIRGTGDAGEQYF. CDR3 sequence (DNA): TGTGCCATCAGGGGGACAGGGGACGCGGGGGAGCAGTACTTC.

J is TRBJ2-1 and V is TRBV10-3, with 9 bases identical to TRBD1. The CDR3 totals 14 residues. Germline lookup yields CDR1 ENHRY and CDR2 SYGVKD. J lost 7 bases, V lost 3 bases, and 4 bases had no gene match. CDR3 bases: TGTGCCATCAGTGAAGGGGACAGGGAGAATGAGCAGTTCTTC. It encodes CAISEGDRENEQFF.

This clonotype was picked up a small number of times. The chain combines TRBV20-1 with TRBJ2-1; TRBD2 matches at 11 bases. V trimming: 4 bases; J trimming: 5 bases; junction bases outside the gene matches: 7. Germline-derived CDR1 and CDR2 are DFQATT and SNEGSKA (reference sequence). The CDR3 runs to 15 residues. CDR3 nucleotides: TGCAGTGCTACGAGACTAGCGGGGTATAACAATGAGCAGTTCTTC. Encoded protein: CSATRLAGYNNEQFF.

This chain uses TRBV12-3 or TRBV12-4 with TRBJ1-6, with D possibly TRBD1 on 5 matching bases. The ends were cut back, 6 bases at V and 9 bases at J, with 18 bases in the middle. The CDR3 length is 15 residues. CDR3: CASSPAGSWSSPLHF. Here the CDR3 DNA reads TGTGCCAGCAGCCCCGCAGGGTCATGGAGTTCACCCCTCCACTTT.

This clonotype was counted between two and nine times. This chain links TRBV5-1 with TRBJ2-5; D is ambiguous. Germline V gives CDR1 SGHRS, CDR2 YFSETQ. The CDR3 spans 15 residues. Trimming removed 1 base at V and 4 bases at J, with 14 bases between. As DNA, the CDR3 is TGCGCCAGCAGCTTGTATCTAGGGTCCGGAGAGACCCAGTACTTC. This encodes CASSLYLGSGETQYF.

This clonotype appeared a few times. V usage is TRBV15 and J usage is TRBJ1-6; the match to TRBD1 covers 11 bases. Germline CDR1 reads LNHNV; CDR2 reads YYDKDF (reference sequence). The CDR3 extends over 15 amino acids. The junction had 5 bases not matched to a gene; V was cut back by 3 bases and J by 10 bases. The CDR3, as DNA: TGTGCCACCAGCAGCCCGGACAGGGGGCTATCACCCCTCCACTTT. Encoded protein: CATSSPDRGLSPLHF.